The clone carrying this T cell receptor beta chain was recorded many times. TCRdb reprocessed the RT-PCR reads via MiXCR and lists one record per CDR3 protein. The sample has 550,000 to 750,000 distinct CDR3 sequences; around 14% are singletons. Between the trimmed V and J ends, which lost 2 bases and 5 bases, there was a span of 15 bases. The germline V gene encodes CDR1 MNHEY and CDR2 SVGAGI. The CDR3 runs to 15 residues. The V and J genes are TRBV6-5 and TRBJ2-5; a weak D match, TRBD2 (6 bases). The TCR comes from a female donor in good health, serving as a healthy control. The specimen sequenced was memory CD4+ T cells from blood. The CDR3 DNA sequence: TGTGCCAGCAGTTACGCGACTAGTTTCTCCGAGACCCAGTACTTC. It specifies CASSYATSFSETQYF.